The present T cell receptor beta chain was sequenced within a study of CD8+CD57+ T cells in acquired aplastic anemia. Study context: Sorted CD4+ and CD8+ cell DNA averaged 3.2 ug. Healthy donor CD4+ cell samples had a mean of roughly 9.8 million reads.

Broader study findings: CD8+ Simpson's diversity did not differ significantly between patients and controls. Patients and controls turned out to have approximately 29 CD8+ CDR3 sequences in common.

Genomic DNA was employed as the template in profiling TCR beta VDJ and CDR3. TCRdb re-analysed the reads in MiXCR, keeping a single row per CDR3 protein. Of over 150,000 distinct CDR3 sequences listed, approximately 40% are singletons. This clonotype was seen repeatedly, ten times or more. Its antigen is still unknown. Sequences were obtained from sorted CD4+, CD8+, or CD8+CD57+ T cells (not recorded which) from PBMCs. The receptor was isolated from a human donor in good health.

The CDR3 nucleotides are TGTGCCAGCAGTCGACAGAAGACCACCTACGAGCAGTACTTC. Protein sequence: CASSRQKTTYEQYF. J is TRBJ2-7 and V is TRBV7-2, with TRBD1 as a possible D gene (5 bases). The V and J ends lost 6 bases and 2 bases respectively, with 14 bases between them. This CDR3 is 14 amino acids long. Germline CDR1 and CDR2: SGHTA and FQGNSA.